This T cell receptor beta chain was identified in a study of PD-1 blockade in classical Hodgkin lymphoma. Autologous stem cell transplantation was followed by relapse in every patient, and brentuximab vedotin exposure varied. Best response was recorded as complete response, partial response or progressive disease. This clone occurred once. The CDR3 is 15 amino acids. CDR1 MGHRA and CDR2 YSYEKL come from the germline V gene. Trimming shortened V by 4 bases and J by 3 bases, and 14 bases separated the two germline ends. TCRdb's copy holds only in-frame clones and misses some; the assay was immunoSEQ multiplex PCR. The table lists around 20,000 clones, approximately 81% of them singletons.

This receptor was identified in a human donor with classical Hodgkin lymphoma. The sample was peripheral blood mononuclear cells (PBMCs), taken before the second cycle of nivolumab. The chain carries TRBV4-1 and TRBJ2-3; D is perhaps TRBD1 or TRBD2 (5 bases each). The CDR3 nucleotides are TGCGCCAGCAGCCGAGCCGGGACCCAGACAGATACGCAGTATTTT. Protein sequence: CASSRAGTQTDTQYF.